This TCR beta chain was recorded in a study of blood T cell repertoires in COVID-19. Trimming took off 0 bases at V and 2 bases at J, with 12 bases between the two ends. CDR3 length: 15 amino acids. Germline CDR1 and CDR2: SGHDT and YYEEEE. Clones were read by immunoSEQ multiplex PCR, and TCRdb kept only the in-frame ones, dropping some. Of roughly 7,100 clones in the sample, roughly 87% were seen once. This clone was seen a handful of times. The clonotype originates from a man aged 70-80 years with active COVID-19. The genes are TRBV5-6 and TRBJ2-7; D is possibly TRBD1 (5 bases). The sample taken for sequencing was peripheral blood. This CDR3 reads CASSLGGSIPYEQYF. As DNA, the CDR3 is TGTGCCAGCAGCTTGGGGGGCTCAATCCCCTACGAGCAGTACTTC.